Each of the 11 T cell receptor beta chains below was sequenced from the same sample in a study of OX40 agonist ivuxolimab in advanced cancers. The table came from immunoSEQ multiplex PCR; TCRdb's copy has only in-frame clones and leaves some out. The repertoire holds approximately 66,000 clones, with approximately 86% as singletons. Here the sequenced sample was CD4+ or CD8+ T cells sorted from blood, taken in a trial of the OX40 agonist ivuxolimab. The receptors derive from an adult with an advanced solid tumor such as melanoma, head and neck, liver or kidney cancer.

The V call is TRBV12-5, the J call TRBJ1-1, with a possible D match to TRBD1 (5 bases). CDR3 length: 15 amino acids. Between the trimmed V and J ends, which lost 7 bases and 0 bases, there was a span of 15 bases. Per the germline V gene, CDR1 is LGHNT and CDR2 is FRNRAP. CDR3 sequence: CASAPPGGMNTEAFF. CDR3 sequence (DNA): TGTGCTAGTGCCCCTCCGGGGGGTATGAACACTGAAGCTTTCTTT. The complete variable domain, with remaining parts taken from reference TRBV12-5 and TRBJ1-1, reads DARVTQTPRHKVTEMGQEVTMRCQPILGHNTVFWYRQTMMQGLELLAYFRNRAPLDDSGMPKDRFSAEMPDATLATLKIQPSEPRDSAVYFCASAPPGGMNTEAFFGQGTRLTVV.

This sequence joins TRBV28 and TRBJ1-2, with D unresolved. The germline V and J ends were trimmed by 2 bases and 7 bases, with 20 bases remaining between them. CDR1 MDHEN and CDR2 SYDVKM come from the germline V gene. The CDR3 runs 16 residues. The CDR3 nucleotides read TGTGCCAGCAGTTTAACGTTGGCAGTACAGTCTAGTGGCTACACCTTC. Translated: CASSLTLAVQSSGYTF.

The chain has TRBV4-1 and TRBJ2-5; TRBD2 matches 11 bases. The CDR3 length is 15 residues. Germline values: CDR1 MGHRA, CDR2 YSYEKL. Trimming took 1 base from V and 5 from J; bases not matched to a gene: 3. As DNA, the CDR3 is TGCGCCAGCAGCCAAGGACTAGCGGGGCCGGAGACCCAGTACTTC. Its protein is CASSQGLAGPETQYF.

A single count supports this clone. The rearrangement uses TRBV7-2 and TRBJ1-4; the match to TRBD1 covers 7 bases. The CDR3 runs to 15 residues. CDR1 is SGHTA, CDR2 FQGNSA, per germline. V lost 5 bases and J lost 3; bases outside the gene matches: 6. This CDR3 is CASSPQGFANEKLFF. CDR3 DNA sequence: TGTGCCAGCAGCCCACAGGGGTTTGCTAATGAAAAACTGTTTTTT. Together with reference TRBV7-2 and TRBJ1-4, the CDR3 gives the full variable domain: GAGVSQSPSNKVTEKGKDVELRCDPISGHTALYWYRQSLGQGLEFLIYFQGNSAPDKSGLPSDRFSAERTGGSVSTLTIQRTQQEDSAVYLCASSPQGFANEKLFFGSGTQLSVL.

V gene TRBV30 combines with J gene TRBJ2-3, with TRBD1 matching over 11 bases. J was trimmed by 2 bases and V by 3 bases; bases with no gene match: 7. CDR3 length: 16 amino acids. Germline CDR1 is GTSNPN and CDR2 is SVGIG (reference sequence). The CDR3 coding sequence is TGTGCCTGGAGCGCCCGGGACAGGGGGTACACAGATACGCAGTATTTT. This sequence encodes CAWSARDRGYTDTQYF.

The rearrangement joins TRBV4-3 to TRBJ2-7, with D possibly being TRBD2 (5 bases). CDR1 and CDR2 from the germline V gene are LGHNA and YSLEER. This CDR3 is 15 amino acids long. V was cut by 1 base and J by 0 bases, with 10 bases left in between. The CDR3 sequence is CASSQGSGNSYEQYF. The CDR3 DNA is TGCGCCAGCAGCCAAGGATCCGGGAACTCCTACGAGCAGTACTTC.

The chain combines TRBV5-6 with TRBJ2-7; 13 bases agree with TRBD2. The J segment lost 2 bases and the V segment lost 4 bases, leaving 12 bases of the junction unmatched. CDR3 length equals 18 residues. The germline gives CDR1 SGHDT, CDR2 YYEEEE. The CDR3: CASSRMTSGGPITYEQYF. The CDR3 DNA follows: TGTGCCAGCAGCCGAATGACTAGCGGGGGGCCTATTACCTACGAGCAGTACTTC.

This chain connects TRBV30 to TRBJ1-1; D perhaps matches TRBD1 (5 bases). The length of the CDR3 is 11 residues. Trimming cost V 8 bases and J 7 bases, with 14 bases left between them. CDR1 and CDR2 from the germline V gene are GTSNPN and SVGIG (reference sequence). The CDR3 nucleotides read TGTGCCGGGCAGGGTATCGGTGAAGCTTTCTTT. Its translation is CAGQGIGEAFF.

In its sample, this clone was seen once. The CDR3 DNA sequence: TGTGCCTGGAGTCTCGGGGGGGAAGATGGCTACACCTTC. Protein sequence: CAWSLGGEDGYTF. The chain carries TRBV30 and TRBJ1-2; a weak D match, TRBD1 (5 bases). CDR3 length: 13 amino acids. Per germline, CDR1 GTSNPN and CDR2 SVGIG (reference sequence). Trimming removed 2 bases from V and 6 bases from J, with 13 bases in between.

The rearrangement uses TRBV11-2 and TRBJ1-1, with no clear D. Germline V gene lookup returns CDR1 SGHAT and CDR2 FQNNGV. The CDR3 sequence is 13 residues long. The V and J ends lost 4 bases and 11 bases respectively, with 17 bases between them. CDR3 sequence (DNA): TGTGCCAGCAGCTCCTCGACTTATCTGGGGGCTTTCTTT. Translated, it gives CASSSSTYLGAFF.

The CDR3 DNA sequence: TGTGCCACCAGCAGAGCGAGGGGACTAGCGAGACAAGAGACCCAGTACTTC. Protein sequence: CATSRARGLARQETQYF. This chain links TRBV15 with TRBJ2-5; TRBD2 aligns across 10 bases. Unmatched junction bases numbered 7, after V lost 1 base and J lost 2 bases. Germline-derived CDR1 and CDR2 are LNHNV and YYDKDF (reference sequence). CDR3 length equals 17 residues.